This paragraph covers one T cell receptor (beta chain) sequence. Its antigen is still unknown. The data were taken from a study of chemoradiotherapy in HPV16-positive cancers. Clones were sequenced by immunoSEQ multiplex PCR, and TCRdb holds only the in-frame ones, with some missing. The sample holds about 5,400 clones, less than 80% seen once. Study-level results: Only two HPV16-positive patients supplied the functional HPV-specificity definition.

V was trimmed by 1 base and J by 7 bases, leaving 7 bases between them. The CDR3 sequence is 12 residues long. Germline-derived CDR1 and CDR2 are SGHNT and YENEEA. This receptor was obtained from a human donor with HPV-associated anogenital cancer. The J gene is TRBJ1-1, the V gene TRBV11-3; the D gene is possibly TRBD1 (5 bases). Sample collection was performed from a patient who underwent chemoradiotherapy. The CDR3 DNA reads TGTGCCAGCAGCTTAGGACAGCTTGAAGCTTTCTTT. As protein: CASSLGQLEAFF.